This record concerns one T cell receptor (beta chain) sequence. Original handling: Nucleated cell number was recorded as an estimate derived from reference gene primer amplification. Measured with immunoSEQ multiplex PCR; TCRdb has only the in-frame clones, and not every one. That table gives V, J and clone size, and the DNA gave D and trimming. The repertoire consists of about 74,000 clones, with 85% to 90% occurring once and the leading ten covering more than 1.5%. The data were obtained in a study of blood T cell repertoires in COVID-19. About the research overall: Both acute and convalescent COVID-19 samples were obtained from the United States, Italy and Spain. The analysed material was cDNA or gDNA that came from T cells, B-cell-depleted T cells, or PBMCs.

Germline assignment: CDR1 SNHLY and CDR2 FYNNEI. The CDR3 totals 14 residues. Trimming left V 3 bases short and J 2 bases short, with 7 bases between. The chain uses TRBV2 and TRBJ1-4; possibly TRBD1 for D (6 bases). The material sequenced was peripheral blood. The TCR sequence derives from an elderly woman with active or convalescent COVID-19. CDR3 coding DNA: TGTGCCAGCAGTGATCAGGGGACTAATGAAAAACTGTTTTTT. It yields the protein CASSDQGTNEKLFF.